This T cell receptor beta chain was sequenced for a study of control samples from healthy donors and cancer patients. The method was immunoSEQ multiplex PCR; TCRdb's version includes in-frame clones alone and lacks a portion of them. The data show 100,000 to 150,000 clones, with approximately 94% seen just once and 1.7% held by the top ten. This CDR3 region has 11 residues. The V and J ends lost 8 bases and 4 bases respectively, with 6 bases between them. Germline lookup yields CDR1 LNHDA and CDR2 SQIVND (reference sequence). The TCR was taken from a man between 45 and 60 years old with head and neck cancer. V usage is TRBV19 and J usage is TRBJ1-5; D unresolved. Sequencing was performed on PBMCs. The CDR3, as DNA: TGTGCCAGTGGCTCAAATCAGCCCCAGCATTTT. This codes for CASGSNQPQHF.